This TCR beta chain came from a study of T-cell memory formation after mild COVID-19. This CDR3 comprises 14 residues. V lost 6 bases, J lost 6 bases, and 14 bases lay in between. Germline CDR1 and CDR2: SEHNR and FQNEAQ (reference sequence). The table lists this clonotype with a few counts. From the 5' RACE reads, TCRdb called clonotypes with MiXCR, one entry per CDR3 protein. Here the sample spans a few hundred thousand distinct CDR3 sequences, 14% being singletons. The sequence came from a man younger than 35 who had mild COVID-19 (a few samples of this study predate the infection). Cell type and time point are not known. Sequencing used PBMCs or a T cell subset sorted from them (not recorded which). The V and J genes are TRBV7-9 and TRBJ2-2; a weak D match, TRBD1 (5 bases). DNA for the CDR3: TGTGCCAGCAGGCCGGCGATGGGGCCCGGGGAGCTGTTTTTT. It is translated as CASRPAMGPGELFF.